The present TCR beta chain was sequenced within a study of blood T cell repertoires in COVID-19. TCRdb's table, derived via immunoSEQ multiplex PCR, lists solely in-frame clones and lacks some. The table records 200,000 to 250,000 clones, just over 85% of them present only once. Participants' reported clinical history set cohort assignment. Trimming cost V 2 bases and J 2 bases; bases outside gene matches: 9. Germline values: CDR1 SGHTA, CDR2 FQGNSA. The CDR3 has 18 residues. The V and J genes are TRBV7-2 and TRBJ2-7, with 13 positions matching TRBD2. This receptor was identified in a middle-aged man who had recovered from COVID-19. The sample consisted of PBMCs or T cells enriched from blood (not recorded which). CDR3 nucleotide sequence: TGTGCCAGCAGCTTACCCACTTTCGGGACTAGCGGGACCTACGAGCAGTACTTC. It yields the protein CASSLPTFGTSGTYEQYF.